These 32 T cell receptor beta chains were all obtained from the same sample, sequenced in a study of breast tumors, draining lymph nodes, adjacent tissues. Breast cancer patients provided tissue from their axillary draining lymph nodes. MiXCR, applied by TCRdb to the multiplex PCR reads, yields one record per CDR3 protein. The sample consists of about 130,000 distinct CDR3 sequences, less than 20% of them appearing once. Material: axillary lymph node tissue. The receptors stem from a female donor with breast cancer. Some clones in this sample may be carry-over from other donors' samples.

The J gene is TRBJ1-2, the V gene TRBV5-6; possibly TRBD1 for D (6 bases). This CDR3 has 13 amino acids. CDR1 SGHDT and CDR2 YYEEEE come from the germline V gene. The V end was cut by 0 bases, the J end by 6 bases, with 9 bases between. The CDR3 region has the DNA TGTGCCAGCAGCTTGGAGGGGGAGGATGGCTACACCTTC. This codes for CASSLEGEDGYTF. Complete variable domain (other parts from reference TRBV5-6 and TRBJ1-2): DAGVTQSPTHLIKTRGQQVTLRCSPKSGHDTVSWYQQALGQGPQFIFQYYEEEERQRGNFPDRFSGHQFPNYSSELNVNALLLGDSALYLCASSLEGEDGYTFGSGTRLTVV.

A few counts support this clonotype. The CDR3 sequence: CASSSFETQYF. The CDR3 DNA is TGTGCCAGTAGTAGTTTCGAGACCCAGTACTTC. The chain carries TRBV19 and TRBJ2-5; no firm D call. CDR3 length: 11 amino acids. The germline gives CDR1 LNHDA, CDR2 SQIVND (reference sequence). V lost 4 bases to trimming and J lost 5 bases, with 5 bases between them.

This clonotype has a count of ten or more. The chain joins TRBV10-2 to TRBJ2-1, with D possibly TRBD1 on 6 matching bases. The CDR3 extends over 12 amino acids. V shed 3 bases and J shed 11 bases, with 11 bases lying between them. The germline CDR1 and CDR2 sequences are WSHSY and SAAADI. The CDR3 sequence: CASSEQGTQQFF. DNA of the CDR3: TGCGCCAGCAGTGAACAGGGAACTCAGCAGTTCTTC.

The table lists this clonotype with a few counts. The V gene is TRBV25-1, the J gene TRBJ2-4; 7 bases are shared with TRBD2. Germline-derived CDR1 and CDR2 are MGHDK and SYGVNS. The CDR3 runs 15 residues. Losses at the gene ends were 4 bases for V and 1 base for J; bases not matched to a gene: 4. The CDR3 is CASSGGSGAKNIQYF. CDR3 coding DNA: TGTGCCAGCAGTGGGGGTAGCGGGGCCAAAAACATTCAGTACTTC.

This clonotype was recorded many times. V usage is TRBV7-9 and J usage is TRBJ1-5; 7 bases are shared with TRBD1. Losses at the gene ends were 3 bases for V and 0 bases for J; bases not matched to a gene: 8. The CDR3 sequence is 17 residues long. From germline, CDR1 is SEHNR and CDR2 FQNEAQ (reference sequence). The CDR3 sequence: CASSFGTATHSNQPQHF. The CDR3 bases are TGTGCCAGCAGCTTCGGGACAGCCACCCATAGCAATCAGCCCCAGCATTTT.

This clonotype has at least ten counts. The chain uses TRBV9 and TRBJ1-4; D unclear. CDR3 length equals 15 residues. V lost 0 bases, J lost 5 bases, and 11 bases lay in between. Germline CDR1 is SGDLS and CDR2 is YYNGEE. The CDR3 reads CASSVGQALNEKLFF. CDR3 DNA: TGTGCCAGCAGCGTAGGACAAGCCCTGAATGAAAAACTGTTTTTT.

This clonotype was observed many times. The CDR3 region is CASSQVDLISYNEQFF. The CDR3 DNA reads TGCGCCAGCAGCCAAGTCGACTTAATATCTTACAATGAGCAGTTCTTC. The chain joins TRBV4-1 to TRBJ2-1, with D hard to call. Trimming pared 1 base from V and 4 bases from J, leaving 14 bases between. Germline V gene data show CDR1 as MGHRA and CDR2 as YSYEKL. The CDR3 loop spans 16 amino acids.

As concerns this clonotype: This may arise from a read error, as a much more abundant clone is one base away. This sequence joins TRBV5-1 and TRBJ2-2; maybe TRBD1 (6 bases). Germline lookup yields CDR1 SGHRS and CDR2 YFSETQ. This CDR3 contains 12 residues. The CDR3 is CASSWTAGELSF. CDR3 bases: TGCGCCAGCAGCTGGACAGCCGGGGAGCTGTCTTTT.

This clonotype came up many times. The rearrangement links TRBV2 to TRBJ2-5; D is unresolved. CDR1 is SNHLY and CDR2 is FYNNEI in the germline V gene. The length of the CDR3 is 12 residues. Trimming pared 6 bases from V and 4 bases from J, leaving 9 bases between. The CDR3 region has the DNA TGTGCCAGCAGCTACGGGCTAGAGACCCAGTACTTC. Its protein product is CASSYGLETQYF.

Note on this clonotype: A much larger clone is a single base away; this may be a read error. The chain uses TRBV3-1 and TRBJ1-6; no clear D. Germline CDR1 LGHDT, CDR2 YNNKEL (reference sequence). This CDR3 is 13 amino acids long. CDR3 sequence reads: CVSSQDQNSPLHF. CDR3 DNA: TGTGTCAGCAGCCAAGACCAGAATTCACCCCTCCACTTT.

The gene calls are TRBV11-2 and TRBJ2-1; D not certain. Trimming left V 6 bases short and J 3 bases short, with 15 bases between. Germline V lookup: CDR1 SGHAT, CDR2 FQNNGV. The CDR3 covers 15 residues. The CDR3 nucleotides are TGTGCCAGCAGGGTCCAGACGCTCCTCTACAATGAGCAGTTCTTC. It yields the protein CASRVQTLLYNEQFF.

This clonotype was observed many times. The chain links TRBV7-9 to TRBJ2-3, with unresolved D. This CDR3 region has 12 residues. Per germline, CDR1 SEHNR and CDR2 FQNEAQ (reference sequence). V dropped 4 bases and J dropped 5 bases, with 7 bases sitting between them. The CDR3 region has the DNA TGTGCCAGCAGCTCCGGGCGAGATACGCAGTATTTT. Protein sequence: CASSSGRDTQYF.

This clonotype occurred a few times. This chain connects TRBV28 to TRBJ2-1; D gene unclear. CDR3 length: 16 amino acids. Trimming cost V 6 bases and J 2 bases, with 17 bases left between them. Germline loops: CDR1 MDHEN, CDR2 SYDVKM. The CDR3 DNA follows: TGTGCCAGCAGCCCTCCTCTCCAGAGCCCCTACAATGAGCAGTTCTTC. Its translation is CASSPPLQSPYNEQFF.

Regarding this clonotype: This sequence may be a read error, since a much larger clone differs from it by one base. This chain joins TRBV2 and TRBJ2-3; a possible D gene is TRBD2 (5 bases). In germline, CDR1 is SNHLY, CDR2 FYNNEI. The V end lost 7 bases, the J end lost 6 bases, and 14 bases lay between the germline ends. CDR3 size: 13 residues. CDR3 amino acids: CASTGRGTDTQYF. CDR3 nucleotides: TGTGCCAGCACCGGACGGGGAACGGATACGCAGTATTTT.

This clonotype has a handful of counts. The chain couples TRBV7-3 to TRBJ1-1, with D possibly matching TRBD1 (6 bases). The V end lost 5 bases, the J end lost 4 bases, and 11 bases lay between the germline ends. The length of the CDR3 is 13 residues. Germline CDR1 SGHTA, CDR2 FQGTGA. CDR3 sequence reads: CASSAGQTTEAFF. The CDR3 bases are TGTGCCAGCAGCGCCGGACAGACCACTGAAGCTTTCTTT.

Worth noting for this clonotype: With a much larger clone just one base away, this may be a read error. The rearrangement links TRBV18 to TRBJ2-7; no definite D call. Per germline, CDR1 KGHSH and CDR2 LQKENI. V was shortened by 2 bases and J by 6 bases, with 8 bases between the two germline ends. This CDR3 comprises 12 residues. CDR3 sequence: CASSPNESEQYF. As DNA, the CDR3 is TGTGCCAGCTCACCAAATGAGAGCGAGCAGTACTTC.

This clonotype was counted at least ten times. This chain connects TRBV7-8 to TRBJ1-5; no clear D gene. The CDR3 loop spans 17 amino acids. Trimming took off 5 bases at V and 0 bases at J, with 17 bases between the two ends. Germline CDR1 is SGHVS and CDR2 is FQNEAQ. CDR3 region: CASSPQRGKYSNQPQHF. The CDR3 DNA reads TGTGCCAGCAGCCCCCAAAGAGGAAAATATAGCAATCAGCCCCAGCATTTT.

Only a few counts were recorded for this clonotype. The rearrangement links TRBV28 to TRBJ1-5, with 7 positions matching TRBD1. There are 12 residues in the CDR3. CDR1 MDHEN and CDR2 SYDVKM come from the germline V gene. V lost 9 bases to trimming and J lost 2 bases; unmatched junction nucleotides: 1. In DNA form, the CDR3 reads TGTGCCAGAACAGGGGGCAATCAGCCCCAGCATTTT. It specifies CARTGGNQPQHF.

The CDR3 region has the DNA TGTGCCAGCTCCCTTCAGCCCTCTGGGGCCAACGTCCTGACTTTC. This translates into CASSLQPSGANVLTF. The V call is TRBV18, the J call TRBJ2-6, with no clear D. The length of the CDR3 is 15 residues. CDR1 is KGHSH and CDR2 is LQKENI in the germline V gene. V was pared by 6 bases and J by 0 bases, with 9 bases between. Looking up the rest from reference TRBV18 and TRBJ2-6 gives the full variable domain: NAGVMQNPRHLVRRRGQEARLRCSPMKGHSHVYWYRQLPEEGLKFMVYLQKENIIDESGMPKERFSAEFPKEGPSILRIQQVVRGDSAAYFCASSLQPSGANVLTFGAGSRLTVL.

This clonotype showed up many times. J is TRBJ2-1 and V is TRBV5-1; a weak D match, TRBD2 (6 bases). Trimming cost V 6 bases and J 4 bases, with 17 bases left between them. The CDR3 consists of 15 residues. The germline gives CDR1 SGHRS, CDR2 YFSETQ. Here the CDR3 DNA reads TGCGCCAGCAACGCGGGACTCGGAATATACAATGAGCAGTTCTTC. Translating it yields CASNAGLGIYNEQFF. The complete variable domain, with remaining parts taken from reference TRBV5-1 and TRBJ2-1, reads KAGVTQTPRYLIKTRGQQVTLSCSPISGHRSVSWYQQTPGQGLQFLFEYFSETQRNKGNFPGRFSGRQFSNSRSEMNVSTLELGDSALYLCASNAGLGIYNEQFFGPGTRLTVL.

V gene TRBV28 combines with J gene TRBJ2-7; D gene ambiguous. From germline, CDR1 is MDHEN and CDR2 SYDVKM. V lost 8 bases and J lost 0, with 11 bases in between. The CDR3 runs 13 residues. The CDR3, as DNA: TGTGCCAGCGGCTCACGACCCTCCTACGAGCAGTACTTC. Protein product: CASGSRPSYEQYF.

The sample holds many counts of this clonotype. The V gene is TRBV6-6, the J gene TRBJ2-3; D is perhaps TRBD2 (6 bases). This CDR3 has 11 amino acids. Germline V gene data show CDR1 as MNHNY and CDR2 as SVGAGI (reference sequence). The ends were cut back, 5 bases at V and 8 bases at J, with 8 bases in the middle. CDR3 nucleotide sequence: TGTGCCAGCAGTCTGGGGGGTACGCAGTATTTT. Translating gives CASSLGGTQYF.

This clonotype was counted many times. CDR3 in DNA: TGCAGTGCTCCGACCGGGACTAGCGGGAGTTCACACAATGAGCAGTTCTTC. This encodes CSAPTGTSGSSHNEQFF. The J gene is TRBJ2-1, the V gene TRBV20-1; 14 bases agree with TRBD2. CDR1 DFQATT and CDR2 SNEGSKA come from the germline V gene (reference sequence). The CDR3 length is 17 residues. V lost 5 bases and J lost 5; bases outside the gene matches: 11.

Many counts were recorded for this clonotype. The gene calls are TRBV7-3 and TRBJ1-6; 7 nucleotides line up with TRBD1. The CDR3 totals 16 residues. J was trimmed by 8 bases and V by 8 bases; bases with no gene match: 15. CDR1 is SGHTA and CDR2 is FQGTGA in the germline V gene. The chain's CDR3 is CASQAITGTAHSPLHF. CDR3 nucleotide sequence: TGTGCCAGCCAAGCCATTACCGGGACAGCACATTCACCCCTCCACTTT. The full variable domain, its missing parts supplied by reference TRBV7-3 and TRBJ1-6, is GAGVSQTPSNKVTEKGKYVELRCDPISGHTALYWYRQSLGQGPEFLIYFQGTGAADDSGLPNDRFFAVRPEGSVSTLKIQRTERGDSAVYLCASQAITGTAHSPLHFGNGTRLTVT.

This clonotype was observed at least ten times. This sequence joins TRBV6-6 and TRBJ2-1; 10 bases align to TRBD1. Germline V gives CDR1 MNHNY, CDR2 SVGAGI (reference sequence). CDR3 length equals 16 residues. The V and J ends lost 5 bases and 1 base, in that order; junction bases with no gene match: 5. The CDR3 DNA reads as TGTGCCAGCAGTAACCGGGACAGGGGTTCCTACAATGAGCAGTTCTTC. It yields the protein CASSNRDRGSYNEQFF.

In its sample, this clonotype was seen many times. The V and J genes are TRBV9 and TRBJ2-3; D possibly corresponds to TRBD2 (6 bases). In germline, CDR1 is SGDLS, CDR2 YYNGEE. The ends were cut back, 0 bases at V and 10 bases at J, with 18 bases in the middle. The CDR3 spans 15 residues. CDR3 DNA: TGTGCCAGCAGCGTAGGGATCGCCTCAAGGGAGGCGCAGTATTTT. Protein product: CASSVGIASREAQYF. Variable domain in full (rest from reference TRBV9 and TRBJ2-3): DSGVTQTPKHLITATGQRVTLRCSPRSGDLSVYWYQQSLDQGLQFLIQYYNGEERAKGNILERFSAQQFPDLHSELNLSSLELGDSALYFCASSVGIASREAQYFGPGTRLTVL.

The chain recombines TRBV6-5 with TRBJ2-1; no firm D call. V was pared by 6 bases and J by 0 bases, with 12 bases between. The CDR3 has 15 amino acids. Germline CDR1 reads MNHEY; CDR2 reads SVGAGI. The CDR3, as DNA: TGTGCCAGCAGGGAGACTGCCAACTCCTACAATGAGCAGTTCTTC. Its translation is CASRETANSYNEQFF.

This clonotype has at least ten counts. The chain recombines TRBV6-1 with TRBJ1-6, with a weak D call TRBD1 (6 bases). The V end lost 3 bases, the J end lost 10 bases, and 13 bases lay between the germline ends. Germline values: CDR1 MNHNS, CDR2 SASEGT. The CDR3 runs to 14 residues. CDR3 sequence (DNA): TGTGCCAGCAGTGATCCCACAGGGAACTCACCCCTCCACTTT. This codes for CASSDPTGNSPLHF.

This clonotype occurred many times. The chain employs TRBV6-6 and TRBJ2-7, with 8 bases lining up with TRBD2. Germline loops: CDR1 MNHNY, CDR2 SVGAGI (reference sequence). V dropped 5 bases and J dropped 2; count of bases not matched to a gene: 11. The CDR3 totals 16 residues. This CDR3 is CASSDPGGGPTYEQYF. DNA for the CDR3: TGTGCCAGCAGTGACCCCGGGGGGGGGCCAACCTACGAGCAGTACTTC.

The table lists this clonotype with many counts. CDR3 DNA: TGCAGCGTTGTAAAGTTTGCGGTCACAGATACGCAGTATTTT. This codes for CSVVKFAVTDTQYF. The chain is built from TRBV29-1 and TRBJ2-3; D not certain. Germline lookup yields CDR1 SQVTM and CDR2 ANQGSEA. The CDR3 extends over 14 amino acids. V shed 4 bases and J shed 2 bases, with 13 bases lying between them.

This clonotype was recorded many times. DNA of the CDR3: TGCAGTGCTAGGAAGGGGGGCACAGATACGCAGTATTTT. Translating it yields CSARKGGTDTQYF. The chain is built from TRBV20-1 and TRBJ2-3; D possibly corresponds to TRBD1 (6 bases). Trimming removed 3 bases from V and 1 base from J, with 8 bases in between. The CDR3 is 13 amino acids. The germline gives CDR1 DFQATT, CDR2 SNEGSKA (reference sequence).

The rearrangement uses TRBV29-1 and TRBJ2-3, with TRBD2 matching over 8 bases. CDR1 and CDR2 from the germline V gene are SQVTM and ANQGSEA. This CDR3 spans 13 amino acids. The V gene end was trimmed by 7 bases and the J gene end by 4 bases; junction bases not matched to a gene: 7. CDR3 nucleotide sequence: TGCAGCGCCGGGGGGGCCGGGGCAGATACGCAGTATTTT. Translated, it gives CSAGGAGADTQYF.